Listed below are T cell receptor beta chains from one sample, sequenced in a study of molecular identifiers for immune sequencing clone quantification. TCRdb reprocessed the PCR reads with MiXCR, giving one entry per CDR3 protein. The sample has some 650,000 distinct CDR3 sequences, 20% seen once. What was sequenced was naive CD8+ T cells from blood, with Jurkat cell RNA spiked in. The origin of the receptors is a human donor in good health. Some libraries in this study had Jurkat cell RNA spiked in. CDR3s include the opening cysteine and the closing phenylalanine or tryptophan. D genes are given only for firm matches. Rows may omit the clone size; those that give it use once, few, many or a size class.

length,J,V,D,size,CDR3,DNA
13,TRBJ1-1,TRBV14,NA,NA,CASSQDMNTEVFF,TGTGCCAGCAGCCAAGATATGAACACTGAAGTTTTCTTT
15,TRBJ2-7,TRBV12-3/TRBV12-4,TRBD1,NA,CVSSTTGGAGGEQYF,TGTGTCAGCAGTACGACAGGGGGCGCTGGGGGGGAGCAGTACTTC
14,TRBJ2-7,TRBV20-1,NA,few,CSAIETGPTYEQYF,TGCAGTGCTATCGAAACAGGGCCCACCTACGAGCAGTACTTC
15,TRBJ2-3,TRBV20-1,TRBD1,few,CSAKPGTDTLGTQYF,TGCAGTGCCAAACCCGGGACAGATACCTTGGGTACGCAGTATTTT
15,TRBJ2-2,TRBV11-1,NA,few,CASSLAAGNTGELFF,TGTGCCAGCAGCTTAGCGGCTGGAAACACCGGGGAGCTGTTTTTT
15,TRBJ2-7,TRBV15,NA,many,CATSRGGEYSYEQYF,TGTGCCACCAGCAGAGGAGGAGAATACTCCTACGAGCAGTACTTC
16,TRBJ2-3,TRBV4-1,NA,few,CASSPLLEGGKDTQYF,TGCGCCAGCAGCCCCCTTCTAGAGGGCGGGAAGGATACGCAGTATTTT
14,TRBJ1-2,TRBV7-9,TRBD1,many,CASSLGTGAYGYTF,TGTGCCAGCAGCTTAGGGACAGGAGCTTATGGCTACACCTTC
13,TRBJ1-1,TRBV27,NA,NA,CASSLEVNTEASF,TGTGCCAGCAGTTTAGAGGTTAACACTGAAGCTTCCTTT
15,TRBJ1-2,TRBV19,NA,many,CASSIFDRAPGGYTF,TGTGCCAGTAGTATCTTCGACAGAGCTCCCGGAGGCTACACCTTC
13,TRBJ2-7,TRBV27,NA,few,CASSLSRRYEQYF,TGTGCCAGCAGTTTATCGCGGCGGTACGAGCAGTACTTC
15,TRBJ2-5,TRBV3-1,NA,many,CASSQDGGSLETQYF,TGTGCCAGCAGCCAAGATGGGGGTAGCCTGGAGACCCAGTACTTC
13,TRBJ1-4,TRBV27,NA,few,CASSLTQGEKLFF,TGTGCCAGCAGTTTGACCCAGGGCGAAAAACTGTTTTTT
14,TRBJ2-7,TRBV11-1,NA,few,CASRGPTHPYEQYF,TGTGCCAGCCGGGGCCCCACCCATCCCTACGAGCAGTACTTC
14,TRBJ1-1,TRBV6-2/TRBV6-3,NA,many,CASSYISAAIEAFF,TGTGCCAGCAGTTACATTTCGGCAGCTATAGAAGCTTTCTTT
16,TRBJ1-4,TRBV11-2,NA,many,CASSSIIGASNEKLFF,TGTGCCAGCAGCTCGATAATCGGGGCGTCGAATGAAAAACTGTTTTTT
13,TRBJ2-1,TRBV27,NA,many,CASSFSRGGEQFF,TGTGCCAGCAGTTTTTCCAGGGGGGGTGAGCAGTTCTTC
17,TRBJ1-1,TRBV7-9,TRBD1,NA,CASSDNRGHDWDTEAFF,TGTGCCAGCAGCGATAACAGGGGGCACGATTGGGACACTGAAGCTTTCTTT
14,TRBJ2-5,TRBV30,NA,many,CAWSVASTQETQYF,TGTGCCTGGAGTGTAGCGTCGACGCAAGAGACCCAGTACTTC
18,TRBJ1-5,TRBV28,NA,few,CASSLGMWVSGGNQPQHF,TGTGCCAGCAGTTTAGGAATGTGGGTAAGCGGGGGCAATCAGCCCCAGCATTTT
14,TRBJ2-7,TRBV4-1,TRBD1,many,CASSQTGTAYEQYF,TGCGCCAGCAGCCAAACCGGGACAGCCTACGAGCAGTACTTC
13,TRBJ1-2,TRBV30,NA,many,CAWSVMGNYGYTF,TGTGCCTGGAGTGTAATGGGGAACTATGGCTACACCTTC
13,TRBJ2-7,TRBV3-1,TRBD1,many,CASEGQGPYEQYF,TGTGCCAGCGAGGGACAGGGGCCCTACGAGCAGTACTTC
20,TRBJ2-7,TRBV4-1,TRBD2,few,CASSQDTRRTSGGVRGEQYF,TGCGCCAGCAGCCAAGATACTAGGCGTACTAGCGGGGGGGTTAGAGGCGAGCAGTACTTC
17,TRBJ2-1,TRBV6-6,TRBD2,NA,CASSYSSSLAGDNEQFF,TGTGCCAGCAGTTACTCTAGTAGCCTAGCGGGAGATAATGAGCAGTTCTTC
16,TRBJ2-5,TRBV5-4,TRBD2,many,CASSETGLAGQETQYF,TGTGCCAGCAGCGAGACCGGACTAGCGGGCCAAGAGACCCAGTACTTC
14,TRBJ2-3,TRBV20-1,TRBD2,many,CSAHGLADTDTQYF,TGCAGTGCACATGGACTAGCGGATACAGATACGCAGTATTTT
13,TRBJ2-1,TRBV28,TRBD1,many,CASSPWSEDRELF,TGTGCCAGCAGTCCCTGGAGCGAGGACAGGGAACTCTTC
14,TRBJ2-7,TRBV7-9,TRBD1,few,CASRRGDRGYEQYF,TGTGCCAGCAGAAGGGGGGACAGGGGCTACGAGCAGTACTTC
14,TRBJ2-1,TRBV10-3,NA,NA,CAIRKGDAYNEQFF,TGTGCCATCAGGAAGGGTGACGCCTACAATGAGCAGTTCTTC
15,TRBJ2-3,TRBV5-1,NA,many,CASSLIAPFTDTQYF,TGCGCCAGCAGCTTGATAGCTCCCTTCACAGATACGCAGTATTTT
16,TRBJ2-1,TRBV27,NA,few,CASSLFTGVVGNEQFF,TGTGCCAGCAGTTTATTTACGGGAGTGGTTGGCAATGAGCAGTTCTTC